This T cell receptor (beta chain) is from a study of T-cell reconstitution after alpha-beta-depleted transplantation in children. General study points: Reportedly, roughly two months post-transplant, alpha-beta T cells arose from several hundred expanded graft clones. Counts and diversity of T cells one year after transplant came mostly from newly produced T cells. For some patients, TCRbeta diversity was high at day 60 because of recipient T cells and thymic progenitors that survived.

Preparing the TCRbeta library involved the use of unique molecular identifiers. MiXCR was run by TCRdb on the PCR reads, yielding one entry per CDR3 protein. Of about 300,000 distinct CDR3 sequences in the sample, around 9.1% are singletons; the top ten hold around 7.5%. The table lists this clonotype with many counts. The antigen is not known. The germline gives CDR1 SGHAT, CDR2 FQNNGV. The V segment lost 5 bases and the J segment 3 bases; nucleotides outside the gene matches: 4. The CDR3 loop spans 15 amino acids. The receptor was isolated from a boy under two years old with acute myeloid leukemia, due to receive a stem cell transplant. This sequence joins TRBV11-2 and TRBJ2-3, with 11 bases identical to TRBD2. The sample was PBMCs, taken before TCRalphabeta/CD19-depleted stem cell transplant. CDR3: CASSDSGGATDTQYF. CDR3 coding DNA: TGTGCCAGCAGCGATAGCGGGGGGGCTACAGATACGCAGTATTTT.